Shown below are 27 T cell receptor beta chains from a single sample sequenced in a study of regulatory T cells in long-lasting Graves disease. Time point: newly diagnosed GD, antithyroid drugs for less than 3 months. The TCR library was made from RNA that had been extracted from PBMCs in TRIzol. Arm-PCR of CDR3 regions and iRepertoire HTBI primers were the basis on which TCR beta libraries were built. Via MiXCR, TCRdb re-called the multiplex PCR reads, giving one row per CDR3 protein. The sample has roughly 610,000 distinct CDR3 sequences; around 17% are singletons. These same data were also listed under a study on T cells in Graves' hyperthyroidism and ophthalmopathy.

Specimen: peripheral blood mononuclear cells (PBMCs), collected at new diagnosis, from a patient treated with antithyroid drugs. Receptors were obtained from a woman under 40 with Graves disease.

This clonotype was seen many times. This rearrangement joins TRBV28 to TRBJ1-1; D gene unclear. Trimming cost V 3 bases and J 7 bases, with 18 bases left between them. Looked up from germline, CDR1 is MDHEN and CDR2 is SYDVKM. CDR3 size: 15 residues. The DNA of the CDR3 is TGTGCCAGCAGTTTTACAAAGATGAGTGGCGATGAAGCTTTCTTT. Translation: CASSFTKMSGDEAFF.

The gene calls are TRBV28 and TRBJ2-7; D is uncertain. Germline CDR1 MDHEN, CDR2 SYDVKM. The CDR3 spans 13 residues. Trimming took off 8 bases at V and 0 bases at J, with 11 bases between the two ends. CDR3 loop: CASADVSSYEQYF. The CDR3, as DNA: TGTGCCAGCGCAGACGTGAGCTCCTACGAGCAGTACTTC.

This clonotype has a handful of counts. The V and J genes are TRBV30 and TRBJ2-7, with 7 bases fitting TRBD2. Germline V gives CDR1 GTSNPN, CDR2 SVGIG (reference sequence). This CDR3 contains 12 residues. The V gene end was trimmed by 4 bases and the J gene end by 5 bases; junction bases not matched to a gene: 5. The CDR3 nucleotides read TGTGCCTGGACCGGGGGAGGGAACGAGCAGTACTTC. Amino acids: CAWTGGGNEQYF.

Ten or more counts support this clonotype. The gene calls are TRBV12-3 or TRBV12-4 and TRBJ2-1; 7 bases line up with TRBD2. This CDR3 comprises 18 residues. V lost 3 bases, J lost 6 bases, and 17 bases stayed unmatched. As DNA, the CDR3 is TGTGCCAGCAGTTTCCCCCTGGGGCTAGCGGCCCCTAGCAATGAGCAGTTCTTC. Translated: CASSFPLGLAAPSNEQFF.

This clonotype was counted at least ten times. The chain is built from TRBV12-3 or TRBV12-4 and TRBJ2-7; a possible D gene is TRBD2 (6 bases). Trimming took 5 bases from V and 2 from J, leaving 13 bases between them. The CDR3 contains 14 residues. The CDR3 loop is CASSHARRAYEQYF. The CDR3 DNA follows: TGTGCCAGCAGTCACGCTAGGAGGGCCTACGAGCAGTACTTC.

At least ten counts were recorded for this clonotype. The chain links TRBV29-1 to TRBJ2-5, with D tentatively TRBD2 (5 bases). Germline loops: CDR1 SQVTM, CDR2 ANQGSEA. CDR3 size: 15 residues. The germline V and J ends were trimmed by 0 bases and 2 bases, with 13 bases remaining between them. This CDR3 reads CSVEDPDEGQETQYF. The DNA for the CDR3 is TGCAGCGTTGAAGACCCCGATGAGGGTCAAGAGACCCAGTACTTC.

This clonotype showed up just a few times. The V gene is TRBV12-3 or TRBV12-4, the J gene TRBJ1-3; D is perhaps TRBD1 (5 bases). Trimming shortened V by 6 bases and J by 7 bases, and 16 bases separated the two germline ends. This CDR3 region has 14 residues. CDR3 residues: CASRRTFSGNTIYF. The CDR3 DNA reads TGTGCCAGCAGAAGGACATTTAGCGGGAACACCATATATTTT.

This clonotype was detected a few times. This chain links TRBV4-1 with TRBJ2-3; 8 bases line up with TRBD1. With 3 bases clipped from V and 8 bases from J, the junction kept 10 bases outside the gene matches. Germline V lookup: CDR1 MGHRA, CDR2 YSYEKL. The CDR3 contains 15 residues. Here the CDR3 reads CASSHTDRVDGTQYF. The CDR3 DNA sequence: TGCGCCAGCAGCCATACGGACAGGGTCGATGGTACGCAGTATTTT.

This clonotype was detected ten times or more. V is TRBV28 and J is TRBJ2-7; tentatively, D is TRBD1 (5 bases). CDR3 size: 12 residues. Germline CDR1 MDHEN, CDR2 SYDVKM. Between the trimmed V and J ends, which lost 6 bases and 3 bases, there was a span of 9 bases. This CDR3 is CASRDTLYEQYF. The CDR3, as DNA: TGTGCCAGCAGGGACACCCTCTACGAGCAGTACTTC.

This clonotype has just a few counts. This sequence joins TRBV6-5 and TRBJ2-2, with D possibly matching TRBD2 (5 bases). From germline, CDR1 is MNHEY and CDR2 SVGAGI. This CDR3 is 20 amino acids long. Trimming removed 0 bases from V and 0 bases from J, with 20 bases in between. The CDR3 spells CASSYSRGGVVSANTGELFF. The CDR3 nucleotides read TGTGCCAGCAGTTACTCGAGAGGAGGCGTAGTAAGTGCGAACACCGGGGAGCTGTTTTTT.

The chain combines TRBV5-1 with TRBJ2-5; TRBD1 might be the D (6 bases). The CDR3 loop spans 13 amino acids. Trimming pared 6 bases from V and 0 bases from J, leaving 9 bases between. Germline V lookup: CDR1 SGHRS, CDR2 YFSETQ. The CDR3 region is CASTRDNQETQYF. In DNA form, the CDR3 reads TGCGCCAGCACCCGGGACAACCAAGAGACCCAGTACTTC.

The chain employs TRBV12-3 or TRBV12-4 and TRBJ2-3; no definite D call. The V end was cut by 4 bases, the J end by 6 bases, with 11 bases between. CDR3 length equals 13 residues. This chain's CDR3 is CASSWSRPDTQYF. The CDR3 DNA reads TGTGCCAGCAGTTGGTCCCGACCGGATACGCAGTATTTT.

As concerns this clonotype: A read error may explain this, as a much larger clone is one base away. The chain links TRBV27 to TRBJ2-1; 10 nucleotides align to TRBD1. Germline loops: CDR1 MNHEY, CDR2 SMNVEV (reference sequence). J was trimmed by 3 bases and V by 7 bases; bases with no gene match: 15. The CDR3 extends over 18 amino acids. For the CDR3, the DNA is TGTGCCAGCAAGACAGGGGGCGGAACTAGCAGCTACTACAATGAGCAGTTCTTC. Translated, it gives CASKTGGGTSSYYNEQFF.

The rearrangement uses TRBV10-2 and TRBJ1-1; unclear D gene. Per the germline V gene, CDR1 is WSHSY and CDR2 is SAAADI. CDR3 length: 14 residues. Trimming took off 6 bases at V and 1 base at J, with 12 bases between the two ends. The CDR3 here is CASSKDWKNTEAFF. As DNA, the CDR3 is TGCGCCAGCAGCAAAGATTGGAAGAACACTGAAGCTTTCTTT.

This clonotype was seen repeatedly, ten times or more. V and J are TRBV6-1 and TRBJ1-5; D possibly corresponds to TRBD1 (5 bases). Trimming left V 0 bases short and J 2 bases short, with 8 bases between. The V gene's germline CDR1 is MNHNS and CDR2 SASEGT. CDR3 length: 15 amino acids. As DNA, the CDR3 is TGTGCCAGCAGTGAAGCGGGGCCCGGCAATCAGCCCCAGCATTTT. Translation gives CASSEAGPGNQPQHF.

J is TRBJ1-2 and V is TRBV20-1; 7 nucleotides agree with TRBD1. CDR1 is DFQATT, CDR2 SNEGSKA, per germline (reference sequence). The CDR3 covers 13 residues. CDR3 coding DNA: TGCAGCGGGAAGACAGGGAGTATCTATGGCTACACCTTC. It specifies CSGKTGSIYGYTF.

The V and J genes are TRBV6-1 and TRBJ1-2, with TRBD1 matching 9 bases. This CDR3 spans 15 amino acids. Germline CDR1 is MNHNS and CDR2 is SASEGT. The trim removed 6 bases at V and 2 bases at J, leaving 7 bases unmatched. The CDR3: CASRQGTGLNYGYTF. CDR3 DNA sequence: TGTGCCAGCAGACAGGGGACAGGGCTAAACTATGGCTACACCTTC.

J is TRBJ1-2 and V is TRBV6-2 or TRBV6-3; no firm D call. The CDR3 covers 14 residues. Per germline, CDR1 MNHEY and CDR2 SVGEGT. Trimming removed 6 bases from V and 0 bases from J, with 11 bases in between. The CDR3 coding sequence is TGTGCCAGCAGAATGGACCCGGCTAACTATGGCTACACCTTC. It encodes CASRMDPANYGYTF.

This clonotype has at least ten counts. The genes are TRBV7-3 and TRBJ2-1; D may correspond to TRBD1 or TRBD2 (5 bases each). V shed 5 bases and J shed 6 bases, with 11 bases lying between them. This CDR3 has 13 amino acids. The germline V gene has CDR1 SGHTA and CDR2 FQGTGA. Here the CDR3 reads CASSLGRTNEQFF. The CDR3 region has the DNA TGTGCCAGCAGCCTGGGACGGACCAATGAGCAGTTCTTC.

The sample holds many counts of this clonotype. The chain recombines TRBV28 with TRBJ1-1, with a possible D match to TRBD1 (5 bases). This CDR3 is built from 13 residues. Trimming stripped 11 bases from V and 0 bases from J, with 13 bases between. Per germline, CDR1 MDHEN and CDR2 SYDVKM. CDR3 region: CASRAYMNTEAFF. CDR3 DNA sequence: TGTGCCTCCAGGGCCTACATGAACACTGAAGCTTTCTTT. The whole variable domain, filled in from reference TRBV28 and TRBJ1-1, reads DVKVTQSSRYLVKRTGEKVFLECVQDMDHENMFWYRQDPGLGLRLIYFSYDVKMKEKGDIPEGYSVSREKKERFSLILESASTNQTSMYLCASRAYMNTEAFFGQGTRLTVV.

Turning to this clonotype: A much larger clone lies a single base off, so this may be a read error. This sequence joins TRBV19 and TRBJ1-2; D is ambiguous. V was clipped by 4 bases and J by 4 bases, with 13 bases between them. There are 14 residues in the CDR3. Germline CDR1 is LNHDA and CDR2 is SQIVND (reference sequence). CDR3 sequence (DNA): TGTGCCAGTAGTACCTTACCTCCGGGCTATGGCTACACCTTC. Protein product: CASSTLPPGYGYTF.

This sequence joins TRBV18 and TRBJ1-2; D ambiguous. V was clipped by 2 bases and J by 4 bases, with 17 bases between them. Germline V gives CDR1 KGHSH, CDR2 LQKENI. The CDR3 loop spans 16 amino acids. This chain's CDR3 is CASSPWGDENIYGYTF. CDR3 nucleotide sequence: TGTGCCAGCTCACCATGGGGTGACGAGAATATCTATGGCTACACCTTC.

This clonotype was counted many times. V usage is TRBV16 and J usage is TRBJ1-2, with a tentative D call TRBD1 (5 bases). Germline V gene data show CDR1 as KGHSY and CDR2 as FQNENV. Trimming took 2 bases from V and 4 from J, leaving 8 bases between them. The length of the CDR3 is 13 residues. The CDR3 bases are TGTGCCAGCAGCCAAGACAGATTCTATGGCTACACCTTC. This translates into CASSQDRFYGYTF.

This clonotype was seen repeatedly, ten times or more. The chain uses TRBV24-1 and TRBJ2-2; 7 bases align to TRBD2. The germline CDR1 and CDR2 sequences are KGHDR and SFDVKD. CDR3 size: 14 residues. V dropped 11 bases and J dropped 6; count of bases not matched to a gene: 11. CDR3 sequence reads: CANSAGSRAGELFF. CDR3 nucleotides: TGTGCCAACTCAGCGGGGTCGCGGGCCGGGGAGCTGTTTTTT.

The chain links TRBV19 to TRBJ1-5; D is ambiguous. The V gene lost 6 bases and the J gene lost 9 bases, with 15 bases spanning the gap. The germline V gene encodes CDR1 LNHDA and CDR2 SQIVND (reference sequence). The length of the CDR3 is 13 residues. CDR3 sequence (DNA): TGTGCCAGTAGGTTAAGGGAGCGCCGGCCCCAGCATTTT. This sequence encodes CASRLRERRPQHF.

Ten or more counts support this clonotype. The chain carries TRBV29-1 and TRBJ1-1; D is ambiguous. Germline V gene data show CDR1 as SQVTM and CDR2 as ANQGSEA. The CDR3 loop spans 14 amino acids. V lost 7 bases and J 0 bases, leaving 15 bases between the germline ends. In DNA form, the CDR3 reads TGCAGCGGGTTACAGAGCCCCCTGAACACTGAAGCTTTCTTT. Protein sequence: CSGLQSPLNTEAFF.

Of note for this clonotype: A junction boundary mismatches the germline segment, possibly from a read error. The genes are TRBV5-5 and TRBJ2-3; 9 bases fit TRBD1. CDR1 SGHKS and CDR2 YYEKEE come from the germline V gene (reference sequence). This CDR3 contains 15 residues. The chain's CDR3 is CASTPDRGGADTQYF. In DNA form, the CDR3 reads TGCGCCAGCACCCCAGACAGGGGGGGGGCAGATACGCAGTATTTT.